These 20 T cell receptor beta chains originate from one sample sequenced in a study of control samples from healthy donors and cancer patients. Clones were sequenced by immunoSEQ multiplex PCR, and TCRdb holds only the in-frame ones, with some missing. The data show tens of thousands of clones, with 91% seen just once and 15% to 19% held by the top ten. The specimen sequenced was blood. The receptor source for this set is a man in his thirties or forties in good health.

The CDR3 sequence is CASSGATRSDTEAFF. The CDR3 bases are TGTGCCAGCAGTGGGGCGACAAGGTCGGACACTGAAGCTTTCTTT. The V and J genes are TRBV28 and TRBJ1-1, with D possibly matching TRBD1 (5 bases). Germline V lookup: CDR1 MDHEN, CDR2 SYDVKM. The CDR3 loop spans 15 amino acids. V dropped 5 bases and J dropped 3 bases, with 16 bases sitting between them.

This clone came up once. The V and J genes are TRBV19 and TRBJ1-2; no reliable D call. Germline loops: CDR1 LNHDA, CDR2 SQIVND (reference sequence). The CDR3 extends over 14 amino acids. The V end was cut by 7 bases, the J end by 8 bases, with 20 bases between. CDR3 residues: CASTPGRIMEGYTF. The CDR3 coding sequence is TGTGCCAGTACTCCCGGACGGATTATGGAAGGCTACACCTTC.

The chain links TRBV5-8 to TRBJ1-5; tentative D call: TRBD1 (5 bases). The CDR3 spans 14 residues. Per germline, CDR1 SGHTS and CDR2 YDEGEE. V lost 5 bases and J lost 4, with 13 bases in between. The CDR3 region is CASRGTKRNQPQHF. Here the CDR3 DNA reads TGTGCCAGCAGAGGGACCAAGAGAAATCAGCCCCAGCATTTT.

The gene calls are TRBV5-3 and TRBJ2-7, with 8 bases matching TRBD1. TRBV5-3 is noted as an ORF with a role that remains uncertain. J lost 2 bases, V lost 7 bases, and 8 bases had no gene match. CDR3 length equals 14 residues. CDR3 amino acids: CARGLDRVTYEQYF. In nucleotides, the CDR3 is TGTGCCAGAGGTTTGGACAGGGTTACCTACGAGCAGTACTTC.

The gene calls are TRBV3-1 (or the pseudogene TRBV3-2) and TRBJ1-2; D may be TRBD1 (5 bases). This CDR3 is 15 amino acids long. Looked up from germline, CDR1 is LGHDT and CDR2 is YNNKEL (reference sequence). Trimming left V 0 bases short and J 8 bases short, with 16 bases between. The CDR3 region has the DNA TGTGCCAGCAGCCAAGAGGGGACTAGCTTTCACGGCTACACCTTC. Translation: CASSQEGTSFHGYTF.

This chain connects TRBV6-5 to TRBJ2-3; no reliable D call. V lost 3 bases to trimming and J lost 0 bases, with 13 bases between them. Germline V gives CDR1 MNHEY, CDR2 SVGAGI. The CDR3 contains 16 residues. CDR3 protein: CASSYGPDPSTDTQYF. CDR3 in DNA: TGTGCCAGCAGTTATGGGCCAGACCCTAGCACAGATACGCAGTATTTT.

This chain links TRBV27 with TRBJ2-5; a weak D match, TRBD2 (5 bases). Trimming stripped 5 bases from V and 8 bases from J, with 18 bases between. CDR1 and CDR2 (germline): MNHEY, SMNVEV (reference sequence). The CDR3 loop spans 14 amino acids. Here the CDR3 reads CASSPRTDSRTQYF. Here the CDR3 DNA reads TGTGCCAGCAGTCCCCGGACTGATTCGAGAACCCAGTACTTC.

V gene TRBV5-8 combines with J gene TRBJ2-3; TRBD2 matches 10 bases. Losses at the gene ends were 3 bases for V and 2 bases for J; bases not matched to a gene: 3. The CDR3 is made up of 15 amino acids. From germline, CDR1 is SGHTS and CDR2 YDEGEE. DNA of the CDR3: TGTGCCAGCAGCTCGGGACTAGCGATCACAGATACGCAGTATTTT. Translated, it gives CASSSGLAITDTQYF.

This clone was found once. The chain has TRBV19 and TRBJ1-5; 7 nucleotides line up with TRBD1. CDR1 is LNHDA and CDR2 is SQIVND in the germline V gene (reference sequence). The CDR3 extends over 13 amino acids. The trim removed 3 bases at V and 9 bases at J, leaving 5 bases unmatched. CDR3 region: CASSIDREGPQHF. In nucleotides, the CDR3 is TGTGCCAGTAGTATTGACAGGGAGGGGCCCCAGCATTTT.

V and J are TRBV7-3 and TRBJ1-1; possibly TRBD1 for D (5 bases). Trimming shortened V by 5 bases and J by 8 bases, and 12 bases separated the two germline ends. Per germline, CDR1 SGHTA and CDR2 FQGTGA. The CDR3 runs 12 residues. In DNA, the CDR3 is TGTGCCAGCAGCGACTGGGACGGCGAAGCTTTCTTT. Encoded protein: CASSDWDGEAFF.

This clone was seen a handful of times. This chain connects TRBV9 to TRBJ2-7, with TRBD2 matching over 12 bases. With 4 bases clipped from V and 2 bases from J, the junction kept 4 bases outside the gene matches. Germline lookup yields CDR1 SGDLS and CDR2 YYNGEE. CDR3 length: 15 residues. The CDR3 coding sequence is TGTGCCAGCAGCCCCCTAGCGGGAGGGACCTACGAGCAGTACTTC. This translates into CASSPLAGGTYEQYF.

The chain is built from TRBV24-1 and TRBJ1-5; D call uncertain. Trimming stripped 3 bases from V and 0 bases from J, with 17 bases between. The CDR3 extends over 18 amino acids. Germline CDR1 KGHDR, CDR2 SFDVKD. Here the CDR3 DNA reads TGTGCCACCAGTGATAAAACCACCGACACGAATAGCAATCAGCCCCAGCATTTT. It yields the protein CATSDKTTDTNSNQPQHF.

The chain joins TRBV21-1 to TRBJ1-1; the table names TRBD1, a call not compared with the DNA. TRBV21-1 is annotated as a pseudogene. The CDR3 loop spans 12 amino acids. For the CDR3, the DNA is TGTGCCAGCCTCCAGGGGAAACCTGAAGCTTTCTTT. It specifies CASLQGKPEAFF.

This chain links TRBV3-1 (or the pseudogene TRBV3-2) with TRBJ1-6; TRBD1 might be the D (5 bases). Germline V CDR1 and CDR2: LGHDT, YNNKEL (reference sequence). The CDR3 runs 16 residues. V lost 1 base and J 6 bases, leaving 13 bases between the germline ends. The CDR3 spells CASSQVVAGSNSPLHF. The CDR3 bases are TGTGCCAGCAGCCAAGTGGTAGCAGGGTCTAATTCACCCCTCCACTTT.

V is TRBV18 and J is TRBJ2-7, with 11 bases lining up with TRBD2. The V and J ends lost 6 bases and 12 bases, in that order; junction bases with no gene match: 13. The CDR3 has 14 amino acids. Germline CDR1 reads KGHSH; CDR2 reads LQKENI. CDR3 sequence: CASSPGLAAEGLYF. In nucleotides, the CDR3 is TGTGCCAGCTCCCCGGGACTAGCGGCAGAGGGGTTGTACTTC.

The chain combines TRBV6-5 with TRBJ2-4; D could derive from TRBD1 or TRBD2 (7 bases each). Germline V gives CDR1 MNHEY, CDR2 SVGAGI. V lost 0 bases and J 10 bases, leaving 13 bases between the germline ends. This CDR3 contains 14 residues. The CDR3 reads CASSYSHRGGIQYF. Here the CDR3 DNA reads TGTGCCAGCAGTTACTCCCACAGGGGAGGGATTCAGTACTTC.

The chain links TRBV5-1 to TRBJ1-6, with D possibly TRBD1 on 5 matching bases. Germline CDR1 is SGHRS and CDR2 is YFSETQ. The CDR3 extends over 14 amino acids. The V gene lost 0 bases and the J gene lost 9 bases, with 10 bases spanning the gap. CDR3 DNA sequence: TGCGCCAGCAGCTTGGCAGGGTTGGGTTCACCCCTCCACTTT. This gives the protein CASSLAGLGSPLHF.

This sequence joins TRBV5-1 and TRBJ2-5; no clear D gene. This CDR3 is 14 amino acids long. Germline V gene data show CDR1 as SGHRS and CDR2 as YFSETQ. V shed 0 bases and J shed 1 base, with 7 bases lying between them. CDR3 DNA sequence: TGCGCCAGCAGCTTGGATGGCGGCCAAGAGACCCAGTACTTC. This encodes CASSLDGGQETQYF.

The chain has TRBV12-3 or TRBV12-4 and TRBJ2-6; D gene uncertain. The CDR3 is 13 amino acids. Trimming removed 6 bases at V and 1 base at J, with 4 bases between. For the CDR3, the DNA is TGTGCCAGCAGATTATCTGGGGCCAACGTCCTGACTTTC. Translated, it gives CASRLSGANVLTF.

The chain couples TRBV3-1 (or the pseudogene TRBV3-2) to TRBJ2-6, with D perhaps matching TRBD2 (5 bases). The germline V and J ends were trimmed by 4 bases and 0 bases, with 13 bases remaining between them. In germline, CDR1 is LGHDT, CDR2 YNNKEL (reference sequence). CDR3 length equals 17 residues. The CDR3 protein is CASSLGRGDSGANVLTF. The CDR3 DNA is TGTGCCAGCAGCCTCGGACGGGGAGACTCTGGGGCCAACGTCCTGACTTTC.